A single TCR beta chain is shown here with its context. Germline assignment: CDR1 SGDLS and CDR2 YYNGEE. Trimming cost V 4 bases and J 1 base; bases outside gene matches: 9. The CDR3 is 16 residues long. The data derive from a study of blood T cell repertoires in COVID-19. Study-level information: Sites in the United States, Italy and Spain provided acute and convalescent COVID-19 samples.

Authors' methods: Amplification of reference gene primers provided the estimated nucleated cell counts. Only in-frame clones appear in the TCRdb table, and some are missing; sequencing was by immunoSEQ multiplex PCR. The D gene and trimming were derived from the DNA, and the V and J assignments and clone size from that table. Of roughly 240,000 clones listed, around 87% are singletons. This clonotype was sampled from a man aged 18 to 30 with active or convalescent COVID-19. Sequenced input: peripheral blood. J is TRBJ2-3 and V is TRBV9; 7 bases align to TRBD2. CDR3 bases: TGTGCCAGCAGCCCGTTGGGCGGGAGTGGCACAGATACGCAGTATTTT. Translating gives CASSPLGGSGTDTQYF.